The sequence of this T cell receptor (beta chain) was determined in a study of T cell responses to AZD1222 COVID-19 vaccine. Study-wide findings and caveats: Mapped onto spike, vaccine-associated CD4 TCRs spanned it and were dominant at 160-218 and 743-854.

Using immunoSEQ multiplex PCR, the repertoire was profiled, and TCRdb retains in-frame clones only, with some absent. The sample comprises about 120,000 clones, 80% to 90% of which are singletons, and about 7.4% rests with the top ten. CDR3 length equals 19 residues. V dropped 1 base and J dropped 6; count of bases not matched to a gene: 20. CDR1 MGHRA and CDR2 YSYEKL come from the germline V gene. On this clone: What it recognizes is unknown.

Here the sequenced sample was peripheral blood, taken 28 days after the second AZD1222 dose. The TCR was taken from an adult who received the AZD1222 COVID-19 vaccine. This chain connects TRBV4-1 to TRBJ1-1; 7 nucleotides match TRBD1. The CDR3 coding sequence is TGCGCCAGCAGCCAAGCTGGGAAGCGTCCTCGGGACAGAGTCCCTGAAGCTTTCTTT. It yields the protein CASSQAGKRPRDRVPEAFF.